This TCR beta chain emerged from a study of T cells after yellow fever vaccination. Trimming took 9 bases from V and 5 from J, leaving 16 bases between them. CDR3 length: 14 amino acids. CDR1 and CDR2 (germline): ENHRY, SYGVKD. The authors made TCR cDNA by 5'RACE template switching, adding a universal primer site and UMIs. TCRdb processed the 5' RACE reads anew with MiXCR; each CDR3 protein has one entry. Of about 160,000 distinct CDR3 sequences in the sample, 7% to 10% were seen once. This TCR was sampled from a man aged 18 to 29 who received the YFV17D yellow fever vaccine. The chain has TRBV10-3 and TRBJ2-2; possible D gene TRBD1, 6 bases. The source was CD8+ T cells sorted from PBMCs, collected 45 days after the yellow fever booster vaccination. CDR3 bases: TGTGCCATATGGACAGCCGAGGGGACCGGGGAGCTGTTTTTT. Encoded protein: CAIWTAEGTGELFF.